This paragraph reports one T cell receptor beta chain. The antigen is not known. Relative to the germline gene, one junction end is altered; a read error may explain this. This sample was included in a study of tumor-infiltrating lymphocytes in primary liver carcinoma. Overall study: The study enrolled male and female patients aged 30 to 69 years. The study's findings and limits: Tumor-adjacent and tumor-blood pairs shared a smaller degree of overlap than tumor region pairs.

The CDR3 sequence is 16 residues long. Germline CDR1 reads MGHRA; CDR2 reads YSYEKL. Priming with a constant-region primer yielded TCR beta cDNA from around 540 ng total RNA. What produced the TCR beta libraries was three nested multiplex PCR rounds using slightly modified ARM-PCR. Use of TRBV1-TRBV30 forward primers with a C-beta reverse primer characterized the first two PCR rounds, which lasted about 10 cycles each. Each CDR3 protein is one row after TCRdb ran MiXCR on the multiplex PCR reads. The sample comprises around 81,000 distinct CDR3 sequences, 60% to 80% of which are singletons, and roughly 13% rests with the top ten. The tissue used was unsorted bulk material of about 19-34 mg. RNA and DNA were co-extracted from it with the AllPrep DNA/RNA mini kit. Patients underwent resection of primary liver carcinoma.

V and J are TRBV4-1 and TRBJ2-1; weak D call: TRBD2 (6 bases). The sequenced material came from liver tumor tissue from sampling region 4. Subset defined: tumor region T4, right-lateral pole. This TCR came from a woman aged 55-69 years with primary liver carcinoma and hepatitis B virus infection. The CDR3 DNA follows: TGCGTCAGCAGCCAAGAGACTTGCGGGGATGTCAATGAGCAGTTCTTC. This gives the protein CVSSQETCGDVNEQFF.